The present T cell receptor beta chain was sequenced within a study of cytomegalovirus exposure and HLA in healthy donors (dated by TCRdb to about 2017). At the level of the whole study: According to an earlier analysis of 550 to 750 of the donors, 150 million to 200 million T cells yielded 100 million or so unique TCR beta sequences and 276 Gb of sequence data. An early release covering roughly 580 HLA-typed donors comprised roughly 300 gigabases of sequencing data and approximately 85 million unique TCR sequences. Along with the roughly 610-subject first cohort, a separate validation cohort of over 90 different subjects was used. Of the 350 to 450 genotyped donors, 81% were placed in the genetic ancestry cluster associated with self-reported Caucasian donors. The number of donors typed differed by locus, with roughly 629-640 for A, B, C, DRB1 and DQB1, around 500 for DQA1, 600 to 610 for DPA1, and over 400 for DPB1. Using immunosequencing, the study profiled T cell repertoires from fewer than 850 subjects and related those repertoires to cytomegalovirus serostatus. A later analysis re-analyzed previously published TCR beta repertoires from several hundred donors and added high-resolution HLA genotyping to study TCR occurrence patterns. The study combined high-throughput TCR immunosequencing, statistical association of individual TCRs with disease status, and machine learning to predict cytomegalovirus infection status. To decide whether each TCR beta V gene segment behaved as functional or pseudogenic, an earlier analysis of some 600 of the donors relied on high-throughput TCR beta sequencing. Across approximately 400 genotyped donors of the cohort, an average of roughly 250,000 unique TCR beta nucleotide sequences per donor were sequenced, and 15% to 20% of those sequences were non-productive. All discovery cohort repertoires had been generated on a single sequencing platform. Roughly 5 DR-DQ haplotypes were handled as single units for association and clustering, since linkage in the cohort was strong. Class I and class II HLA loci were covered by the typing at four-digit resolution. A later genetic analysis used genome-wide SNP genotypes for about 60% of the roughly 700 donors, treating that subset as a discovery cohort. The study aimed to test whether signatures of past pathogen exposure could be identified by cataloging public T cell receptors. Donor age, sex, ethnicity and CMV serostatus were compiled alongside the repertoire data. Rather than drawing on any new phenotypic data, the later analysis identified candidate immune exposures from TCR beta sequences and the way those sequences occurred across donors.

From V the trimming removes 3 bases and from J it removes 6 bases, while the gene matches leave 6 bases of the junction unaccounted for. Its CDR3 holds 17 amino acids, cysteine through phenylalanine. The kept DNA is CDR3 alone, 51 bases in frame from the first base. Reading the germline V gene gives CDR1 KGHSH and CDR2 LQKENI. The cohort consisted of some 730 healthy bone marrow donors. At the time of sampling, all cohort members were nominally healthy, though unrecorded immune exposures were likely present. The donor tested CMV seronegative, placing the donor among the roughly 350 seronegative members of the cohort. Every donor gave a peripheral blood sample, and the peripheral blood mononuclear cells from that sample were used for TCR beta sequencing. The Qiagen DNeasy Blood Extraction Kit was used to extract genomic DNA from the blood cell samples. About this clone: The antigen this receptor binds is unknown. Qualities for individual bases were not recorded, and no much larger clone is one base off.

What the research found in general, with its limitations: The study gave a list of more than 150 TCR beta chains associated with cytomegalovirus. In a later analysis, most CMV-associated TCR beta chains were found to appear HLA-restricted, with HLA associations seemingly driven largely by CMV exposure. For the cohort, immune exposure information was limited to CMV serostatus. The authors suggested that the approach could potentially be generalized to other disease states and immunological phenotypes. A cluster of highly shared sequence variants was judged likely to be a technical artifact of the sequencing pipeline. In a later genetic analysis, fewer N-insertions in productive TCRs were reported among donors in an Asian-associated ancestry cluster than the approximately 710-donor mean. According to a later analysis, parvovirus B19, influenza, CMV and Epstein-Barr virus appeared linked to several top co-occurrence clusters. Because some donors lacked HLA typing at each locus, the association tests relied only on the typed subset. In a later analysis, more than 15,000 TCR beta sequences were associated with specific HLA alleles at a false discovery rate of 0.05. A later analysis found that TCR association rates varied across HLA loci, with DRB1 alleles showing the most associated TCRs and HLA-C alleles the fewest. Roughly uniform sequencing depth across donors was assumed in presence/absence analyses, although this assumption may not hold. Most TCR sequences were seen in very few donors, while some public TCRs were found in many individuals. A later genetic analysis associated a missense DCLRE1C variant with V-gene and J-gene trimming of TCR beta chains, and an independent cohort replicated the association. A later analysis found that HLA-associated TCR beta chains were more clonally expanded and had lower generation probabilities than equally common non-associated chains. A further reported finding was that TCR beta sequences accurately predicted the HLA-A and HLA-B alleles for most subjects in the first cohort. Some 16 rarely observed V segments, including chromosome 9 orphons, were excluded from the earlier analysis of some 590 of the donors because counts were too low. In both the original and validation cohorts, the classifier was reported to diagnose cytomegalovirus status with high specificity and sensitivity. Correlated functional status among segregating V segments might be attributable to linkage disequilibrium, but an unknown experimental factor could not be ruled out. Some IMGT-functional V segments, including TRBV6-2 and TRBV6-3, could not be told apart with the 87-base-pair reads, so those segments were excluded. Strong co-occurrence of HLA alleles, especially DR and DQ, made assigning TCR associations to individual alleles difficult. In vitro tests confirmed that a few of the cytomegalovirus-associated TCR beta chains recognize cytomegalovirus antigens. Broadly in line with IMGT annotations, most TCR beta V segments showed up in productive rearrangements about 90% or about 30% of the time in an earlier analysis of 450 to 750 of the donors. The cohort was sequenced for TCR beta chains only, and without alpha or paired-chain data the features that could be detected were limited.

Library method: the immunoSEQ multiplex PCR assay. The multiplex PCR relied on a mix of 60 forward primers for TCR Vbeta segments and 13 reverse primers for TCR Jbeta segments. Amplification of the CDR3 region of rearranged TCR beta genes was performed with a multiplex PCR assay on genomic DNA. Amplified TCR beta libraries were sequenced as 87-base-pair reads on the Illumina HiSeq System. The original pipeline was this. A later analysis tallied around 87 million unique TCR beta chains across the approximately 670 repertoires, and approximately 11 million of those chains were shared by two or more donors. To remove PCR and sequencing errors, raw reads were error-corrected and collapsed into unique sequences using a nearest-neighbor algorithm that merged closely related sequences. CDR3 sequences were aligned to IMGT reference sequences to assign V, D and J gene segments. For a sequence to be retained, at least a six-nucleotide match to both a V gene segment and a J gene segment was required. Rearrangements were called productive when the CDR3 lacked stop codons and stayed in frame with V and J; all others were non-productive. Following IMGT convention, CDR3 was defined as the stretch from the second conserved V-encoded cysteine to the conserved J-encoded phenylalanine. The earlier analysis of some 600 of the donors excluded sequences that lacked an unambiguous match to a single V gene segment. In an earlier analysis of a few hundred of the donors, a V segment was called functional when productive rearrangements were above 56.7%, and segregating when the standard deviation between donors exceeded 5%. To diagnose cytomegalovirus status from the catalog of TCR beta chain sequences, a statistical classification framework was built. In a later analysis, TCR nucleotide sequences were compared against IMGT/GENE-DB human TR gene sequences so that V and J genes could be assigned. In a later analysis, CDR3 sequences and most-parsimonious VDJ recombination scenarios were assigned using the TCRdist pipeline. In a later analysis, each TCR beta chain was defined by its CDR3 amino acid sequence together with its V-gene family, and reads lacking a unique V-gene family were excluded. In a later analysis, nearly 600 highly shared, low-generation-probability nucleotide sequences were removed to address suspected cross-contamination and a sequencing artifact. In a later analysis, a clonal expansion index for each public chain was calculated from normalized within-repertoire ranks of inferred template counts. A later analysis computed generation probabilities with a VDJ recombination model fitted to out-of-frame rearrangements, and checked the results against IGoR. In a later analysis, hypergeometric tests were used to score TCR-TCR, TCR-HLA and TCR-CMV co-occurrence, with a repertoire-size bias correction applied to TCR pairs. To estimate false discovery rates, a later analysis permuted the HLA or CMV assignments 20 times. In a later analysis, co-occurring TCRs were grouped using DBSCAN, with TCRdist sequence similarity added in when clustering inside HLA-allele-positive subsets. Co-occurrence clustering excluded repertoires with fewer than 30,000 or more than 120,000 public chains, plus five with anomalous nucleotide sharing. The table comes from immuneACCESS by way of TCRdb, which keeps in-frame sequences with V and J called. Part of the clones is missing from these tables; in studies checked, under half for an unresolved V gene and the rest for unknown reasons. That table gives V, J and clone size, and the DNA gave D and trimming. This sample has about 94,000 clones in its table, and roughly three quarters of those were observed once. Roughly 3.5% of the sample belongs to the ten largest clones.

The sequenced material came from PBMCs. The chain is assembled from TRBV18 and TRBJ2-3, with 16 junctional bases fitting TRBD2. This TCR derives from a man aged 30-40 years in good health and CMV-seronegative. CDR3 reads: CASSPGTSGGAVDTQYF. The DNA sequence is TGTGCCAGCTCACCTGGGACTAGCGGGGGGGCTGTCGATACGCAGTATTTT.